Each of the 5 T cell receptor beta chains below was sequenced from the same sample in a study of T cells in Graves' hyperthyroidism and ophthalmopathy. The investigators amplified TCR beta CDR3 regions from RNA transcripts. HTBI primers drove first-round RT-PCR of the TCR CDR3. TCRdb recomputed calls from the multiplex PCR reads with MiXCR, one row per CDR3 protein. The sample gives approximately 400,000 distinct CDR3 sequences, less than 20% of which show up once; around a quarter is in the top ten. Sequenced sample: blood. Every receptor here comes from a woman between 18 and 29 years old with Graves' hyperthyroidism that later progressed to Graves' ophthalmopathy.

This clonotype has a count of ten or more. V and J are TRBV20-1 and TRBJ2-4; D gene ambiguous. The V gene's germline CDR1 is DFQATT and CDR2 SNEGSKA (reference sequence). The CDR3 consists of 13 residues. The V end lost 0 bases, the J end lost 3 bases, and 6 bases lay between the germline ends. The CDR3 DNA reads TGCAGTGCTAGAGATCACTTCAAAAACATTCAGTACTTC. Protein sequence: CSARDHFKNIQYF.

V is TRBV30 and J is TRBJ2-2, with TRBD2 matching over 9 bases. The V gene's germline CDR1 is GTSNPN and CDR2 SVGIG (reference sequence). With 3 bases clipped from V and 5 bases from J, the junction kept 7 bases outside the gene matches. The CDR3 runs to 15 residues. CDR3 in amino acids: CAWRLAGIMTGELFF. Here the CDR3 DNA reads TGTGCCTGGAGACTAGCGGGCATAATGACCGGGGAGCTGTTTTTT.

The V and J genes are TRBV3-1 and TRBJ1-2; D is possibly TRBD1 (6 bases). CDR3 length: 15 residues. V was shortened by 3 bases and J by 4 bases, with 15 bases between the two germline ends. The germline V gene has CDR1 LGHDT and CDR2 YNNKEL (reference sequence). This CDR3 is CASSHLQGGVYGYTF. In nucleotides, the CDR3 is TGTGCCAGCAGCCATCTACAGGGAGGCGTCTATGGCTACACCTTC. The full variable domain, in which reference TRBV3-1 and TRBJ1-2 provide the parts outside the CDR3, is DTAVSQTPKYLVTQMGNDKSIKCEQNLGHDTMYWYKQDSKKFLKIMFSYNNKELIINETVPNRFSPKSPDKAHLNLHINSLELGDSAVYFCASSHLQGGVYGYTFGSGTRLTVV.

This clonotype was found many times. The chain uses TRBV11-2 and TRBJ2-2; no clear D. The CDR3 extends over 15 amino acids. V gave up 6 bases and J gave up 4 bases, with 15 bases separating them. CDR1 is SGHAT, CDR2 FQNNGV, per germline. The CDR3 nucleotides read TGTGCCAGCAGTCGGGCCAGTTCATTCACCGGGGAGCTGTTTTTT. This codes for CASSRASSFTGELFF.

This clonotype was found a few times. The CDR3 spells CASSSGTLNEQFF. The CDR3, as DNA: TGCGCCAGCAGCTCCGGGACTCTCAATGAGCAGTTCTTC. The chain joins TRBV5-1 to TRBJ2-1; the D gene is possibly TRBD2 (6 bases). CDR1 and CDR2 from the germline V gene are SGHRS and YFSETQ. Trimming removed 3 bases at V and 6 bases at J, with 10 bases between. The CDR3 has 13 amino acids.